The 20 T cell receptor beta chains below come from one sample, sequenced in a study of cytomegalovirus exposure and HLA in healthy donors. The PCR employed 60 Vbeta primers together with 13 Jbeta primers. Generated by immunoSEQ multiplex PCR, the TCRdb table keeps only in-frame clones and is missing some. The top ten clones hold 4% to 6% of a sample with 130,000 to 150,000 clones, roughly three quarters of them seen once. The sequencing sample was made of PBMCs. The receptor source for this set is a woman between 50 and 59 years old in good health and CMV-seronegative.

CDR3 DNA sequence: TGTGCCAGCAGTGGTTCCCCCAGCCGCGGGGAAAAACTGTTTTTT. Its protein is CASSGSPSRGEKLFF. V usage is TRBV6-1 and J usage is TRBJ1-4; D ambiguous. V lost 4 bases and J lost 8, with 17 bases in between. Germline V gives CDR1 MNHNS, CDR2 SASEGT. This CDR3 is built from 15 residues.

CDR3 sequence: CASSAAIQETQYF. CDR3 in DNA: TGTGCCAGCAGTGCCGCGATCCAAGAGACCCAGTACTTC. The rearrangement joins TRBV6-5 to TRBJ2-5, with unresolved D. CDR1 and CDR2 from the germline V gene are MNHEY and SVGAGI. Trimming stripped 5 bases from V and 1 base from J, with 8 bases between. The CDR3 contains 13 residues.

The gene calls are TRBV28 and TRBJ1-3; D might be TRBD1 (6 bases). CDR1 is MDHEN, CDR2 SYDVKM, per germline. V lost 4 bases and J lost 7, with 11 bases in between. This CDR3 has 13 amino acids. The chain's CDR3 is CASSSTGYNTIYF. CDR3 bases: TGTGCCAGCAGTTCAACAGGGTATAACACCATATATTTT.

The J gene is TRBJ2-1, the V gene TRBV4-2, with a weak D call TRBD2 (6 bases). CDR3 size: 17 residues. Germline CDR1 reads LGHNA; CDR2 reads YNFKEQ. V lost 0 bases and J 2 bases, leaving 14 bases between the germline ends. The CDR3 DNA reads TGTGCCAGCAGCCAAGAAGTGGGGGGTTATCCCTACAATGAGCAGTTCTTC. Protein product: CASSQEVGGYPYNEQFF.

V and J are TRBV10-3 and TRBJ1-5; tentatively, D is TRBD1 (5 bases). Trimming pared 0 bases from V and 0 bases from J, leaving 12 bases between. Germline CDR1 ENHRY, CDR2 SYGVKD. The CDR3 has 17 amino acids. CDR3 nucleotide sequence: TGTGCCATCAGTGAGTCGATAGGGGTAGGTAGCAATCAGCCCCAGCATTTT. Translating gives CAISESIGVGSNQPQHF.

The V gene is TRBV5-6, the J gene TRBJ1-3; 8 nucleotides align to TRBD1. Germline lookup yields CDR1 SGHDT and CDR2 YYEEEE. There are 15 residues in the CDR3. V shed 5 bases, J shed 4 bases, and the junction held 8 bases outside the gene matches. The DNA for the CDR3 is TGTGCCAGCAGTTTTGTAGGGACAGGCGGAAACACCATATATTTT. Protein product: CASSFVGTGGNTIYF.

J is TRBJ2-1 and V is TRBV6-1, with D possibly matching TRBD1 (5 bases). The CDR3 contains 14 residues. Per the germline V gene, CDR1 is MNHNS and CDR2 is SASEGT. V gave up 1 base and J gave up 6 bases, with 10 bases separating them. CDR3 bases: TGTGCCAGCAGTGAAGGCAGGGTAGGCAATGAGCAGTTCTTC. Translation gives CASSEGRVGNEQFF.

The chain recombines TRBV15 with TRBJ2-2; D might be TRBD1 (5 bases). CDR1 and CDR2 (germline): LNHNV, YYDKDF (reference sequence). This CDR3 has 14 residues. Trimming cost V 1 base and J 5 bases, with 8 bases left between them. In DNA form, the CDR3 reads TGTGCCACCAGCAGAGCACAGGAAACCGGGGAGCTGTTTTTT. It translates to CATSRAQETGELFF.

The genes are TRBV6-1 and TRBJ1-6; 8 bases line up with TRBD1. The germline V gene has CDR1 MNHNS and CDR2 SASEGT. The ends lost 0 bases at V and 8 bases at J; junction bases unmatched: 6. The CDR3 extends over 16 amino acids. The CDR3 is CASSEAKGQAYSPLHF. The CDR3 DNA reads as TGTGCCAGCAGTGAAGCAAAGGGACAGGCATATTCACCCCTCCACTTT.

This chain joins TRBV2 and TRBJ2-3; tentative D call: TRBD2 (6 bases). Trimming shortened V by 3 bases and J by 4 bases, and 20 bases separated the two germline ends. Per germline, CDR1 SNHLY and CDR2 FYNNEI. The CDR3 contains 17 residues. The CDR3 reads CASSEGLALGSPDTQYF. In DNA form, the CDR3 reads TGTGCCAGCAGTGAGGGCCTAGCGCTCGGATCTCCAGATACGCAGTATTTT.

This clone turned up a few times. The chain links TRBV7-9 to TRBJ1-1, with D unresolved. Germline loops: CDR1 SEHNR, CDR2 FQNEAQ (reference sequence). The length of the CDR3 is 14 residues. V gave up 4 bases and J gave up 7 bases, with 16 bases separating them. CDR3 protein: CASSSTVTGSEAFF. The CDR3 region has the DNA TGTGCCAGCAGCTCCACAGTTACGGGAAGTGAAGCTTTCTTT. The full variable domain, in which reference TRBV7-9 and TRBJ1-1 provide the parts outside the CDR3, is DTGVSQNPRHKITKRGQNVTFRCDPISEHNRLYWYRQTLGQGPEFLTYFQNEAQLEKSRLLSDRFSAERPKGSFSTLEIQRTEQGDSAMYLCASSSTVTGSEAFFGQGTRLTVV.

This clone turned up a few times. The rearrangement uses TRBV18 and TRBJ1-3, with 9 bases identical to TRBD1. There are 18 residues in the CDR3. Germline CDR1 and CDR2: KGHSH and LQKENI. V lost 1 base to trimming and J lost 3 bases; unmatched junction nucleotides: 10. Written as DNA, the CDR3 is TGTGCCAGCTCACCACTTTCCGGGACAGGGTCTAGTGGAAACACCATATATTTT. Its translation: CASSPLSGTGSSGNTIYF.

The genes are TRBV2 and TRBJ1-6, with 10 bases matching TRBD1. This CDR3 has 16 amino acids. Germline V gene lookup returns CDR1 SNHLY and CDR2 FYNNEI. V lost 5 bases, J lost 7 bases, and 8 bases stayed unmatched. CDR3 sequence: CASSHPRDRGNSPLHF. In nucleotides, the CDR3 is TGTGCCAGCAGTCACCCCCGGGACAGGGGCAATTCACCCCTCCACTTT.

The rearrangement joins TRBV7-9 to TRBJ2-7, with a possible D match to TRBD1 (5 bases). Germline V gene data show CDR1 as SEHNR and CDR2 as FQNEAQ (reference sequence). This CDR3 contains 14 residues. The V and J ends lost 6 bases and 3 bases respectively, with 15 bases between them. In DNA form, the CDR3 reads TGTGCCAGCAGAAAAGACAGTAACTTCTACGAGCAGTACTTC. Translation gives CASRKDSNFYEQYF.

This chain links TRBV2 with TRBJ1-1, with D tentatively TRBD1 (6 bases). Trimming took 2 bases from V and 3 from J, leaving 10 bases between them. There are 14 residues in the CDR3. Germline V gene lookup returns CDR1 SNHLY and CDR2 FYNNEI. CDR3 region: CASSEQGPHTEAFF. The CDR3 nucleotides read TGTGCCAGCAGTGAACAGGGGCCGCACACTGAAGCTTTCTTT.

V usage is TRBV28 and J usage is TRBJ1-1; D is perhaps TRBD1 (5 bases). Germline V lookup: CDR1 MDHEN, CDR2 SYDVKM. CDR3 length: 14 residues. CDR3 sequence (DNA): TGTGCAGCCCAGGGTGGGGGGAGAAACACTGAAGCTTTCTTT. Protein product: CAAQGGGRNTEAFF.

The rearrangement links TRBV18 to TRBJ1-4; D perhaps matches TRBD1 (6 bases). Germline CDR1 reads KGHSH; CDR2 reads LQKENI. The germline V and J ends were trimmed by 6 bases and 4 bases, with 15 bases remaining between them. There are 15 residues in the CDR3. The CDR3: CASSPPGVDNEKLFF. The CDR3 DNA reads as TGTGCCAGCTCGCCTCCAGGGGTGGATAATGAAAAACTGTTTTTT.

This rearrangement joins TRBV7-2 to TRBJ1-1, with D perhaps matching TRBD1 (5 bases). The CDR3 spans 14 residues. Germline V gives CDR1 SGHTA, CDR2 FQGNSA. V dropped 0 bases and J dropped 4 bases, with 9 bases sitting between them. The DNA of the CDR3 is TGTGCCAGCAGCTTAGCCCAGGGAGGCACTGAAGCTTTCTTT. Its protein is CASSLAQGGTEAFF. Variable domain in full (rest from reference TRBV7-2 and TRBJ1-1): GAGVSQSPSNKVTEKGKDVELRCDPISGHTALYWYRQSLGQGLEFLIYFQGNSAPDKSGLPSDRFSAERTGGSVSTLTIQRTQQEDSAVYLCASSLAQGGTEAFFGQGTRLTVV.

J is TRBJ1-5 and V is TRBV19; no clear D. The germline V and J ends were trimmed by 5 bases and 6 bases, with 11 bases remaining between them. This CDR3 contains 13 residues. Germline CDR1 is LNHDA and CDR2 is SQIVND (reference sequence). In nucleotides, the CDR3 is TGTGCCAGTAGTGCCTTACGGGGTCAGCCCCAGCATTTT. This sequence encodes CASSALRGQPQHF.

V usage is TRBV19 and J usage is TRBJ2-7; possibly TRBD1 for D (6 bases). The germline V gene encodes CDR1 LNHDA and CDR2 SQIVND (reference sequence). CDR3 length: 15 amino acids. V lost 3 bases to trimming and J lost 0 bases, with 12 bases between them. The CDR3 sequence is CASSIWGTHSYEQYF. The CDR3 coding sequence is TGTGCCAGTAGTATTTGGGGGACACACTCCTACGAGCAGTACTTC.